This T cell receptor beta chain appears in the sequencing data of a study of CD8+CD57+ T cells in acquired aplastic anemia. Overall study: The mean DNA yield obtained from sorted CD4+ and CD8+ cells came to roughly 3.4 ug. The study, taken as a whole, reports: No significant patient-versus-control difference appeared in CD8+ Simpson's diversity. A set of around 30 CD8+ CDR3 sequences was shared between patients and controls, and these sequences appeared highly expressed in patients.

This clonotype appeared many times. Antigen: not known. It was genomic DNA that served as the template for profiling TCR beta VDJ and CDR3. TCRdb re-called the reads through MiXCR, storing one row per CDR3 protein. Among 150,000 to 200,000 distinct CDR3 sequences listed, about 50% were seen once. Only patients with CD8+CD57+ cell expansion on flow cytometry were chosen for sequencing. None of the patients had been given any therapy when their blood was sampled. Germline-derived CDR1 and CDR2 are MGHDK and SYGVNS. The length of the CDR3 is 12 residues. Trimming shortened V by 5 bases and J by 5 bases, and 6 bases separated the two germline ends.

The gene calls are TRBV25-1 and TRBJ2-2; D possibly uses TRBD1 or TRBD2 (5 bases each). The origin of this receptor is a human donor with aplastic anemia. The sequenced sample was sorted CD4+, CD8+, or CD8+CD57+ T cells (not recorded which) from PBMCs. The CDR3 spells CASSWGTGELFF. The CDR3 nucleotides are TGTGCCAGCAGTTGGGGGACCGGGGAGCTGTTTTTT.